A single sample gave rise to the 30 T cell receptor beta chains below, sequenced in a study of shared clonotypes between healthy human individuals. Generated by immunoSEQ multiplex PCR, the TCRdb table keeps only in-frame clones and is missing some. The table includes more than 500,000 clones, around 96% detected once. Material for sequencing was naive CD4+ T cells sorted from blood. Sample subset: CD45RA+ positively selected. These TCRs come from a woman between 25 and 40 years old in good health.

The chain joins TRBV19 to TRBJ2-3; 11 bases are shared with TRBD2. Trimming at V came to 6 bases and at J to 0 bases, leaving 8 bases not matched to a gene. The germline V gene has CDR1 LNHDA and CDR2 SQIVND (reference sequence). The CDR3 extends over 17 amino acids. Here the CDR3 reads CASSWTSGLSSTDTQYF. The CDR3 DNA reads TGTGCCAGTAGCTGGACTAGCGGGTTATCTAGCACAGATACGCAGTATTTT.

This chain connects TRBV7-9 to TRBJ1-4, with a weak D call TRBD1 (5 bases). Trimming removed 5 bases from V and 8 bases from J, with 18 bases in between. This CDR3 spans 15 amino acids. Germline V gene sequence: CDR1 SEHNR, CDR2 FQNEAQ (reference sequence). This CDR3 is CASSPWATGGEKLFF. The CDR3, as DNA: TGTGCCAGCAGCCCCTGGGCAACGGGGGGGGAAAAACTGTTTTTT.

The chain carries TRBV6-5 and TRBJ2-7; perhaps TRBD1 as D (6 bases). V lost 2 bases and J lost 1, with 9 bases in between. CDR3 size: 14 residues. CDR1 and CDR2 (germline): MNHEY, SVGAGI. CDR3 sequence (DNA): TGTGCCAGCAGTTACCAGGGGAGATCCTACGAGCAGTACTTC. It specifies CASSYQGRSYEQYF.

This chain joins TRBV7-8 and TRBJ2-1; D remains unclear. CDR3 length equals 16 residues. Germline values: CDR1 SGHVS, CDR2 FQNEAQ. Trimming pared 3 bases from V and 2 bases from J, leaving 14 bases between. This chain's CDR3 is CASSLGSYLTYNEQFF. The CDR3, as DNA: TGTGCCAGCAGCTTGGGATCCTACCTAACCTACAATGAGCAGTTCTTC.

The chain links TRBV28 to TRBJ2-5, with 8 bases lining up with TRBD2. Trimming at V came to 6 bases and at J to 5 bases, leaving 11 bases not matched to a gene. This CDR3 is built from 15 residues. Germline CDR1 reads MDHEN; CDR2 reads SYDVKM. This CDR3 reads CASRRAGVNSETQYF. The CDR3 region has the DNA TGTGCCAGCAGGCGAGCGGGAGTTAACTCGGAGACCCAGTACTTC.

This clone was detected once. The gene calls are TRBV7-8 and TRBJ1-4; 8 bases are shared with TRBD1. The CDR3 loop spans 13 amino acids. Germline CDR1 reads SGHVS; CDR2 reads FQNEAQ. V lost 5 bases and J lost 8; bases outside the gene matches: 4. The CDR3 is CASSHRGEEKLFF. The CDR3 bases are TGTGCCAGCAGCCACAGGGGGGAGGAAAAACTGTTTTTT.

The rearrangement joins TRBV30 to TRBJ2-7; TRBD2 matches at 10 bases. Germline V gives CDR1 GTSNPN, CDR2 SVGIG (reference sequence). This CDR3 has 12 residues. The ends lost 4 bases at V and 3 bases at J; junction bases unmatched: 0. The CDR3 DNA reads TGTGCCTGGACTAGCGGGAGCTACGAGCAGTACTTC. It translates to CAWTSGSYEQYF.

This clone was observed once. This sequence joins TRBV6-6 and TRBJ2-5; possibly TRBD1 for D (5 bases). Trimming shortened V by 4 bases and J by 3 bases, and 15 bases separated the two germline ends. CDR3 size: 15 residues. Per germline, CDR1 MNHNY and CDR2 SVGAGI (reference sequence). The CDR3 sequence is CASSSSNRGKETQYF. The CDR3 nucleotides read TGTGCCAGCAGTTCCTCTAATAGGGGCAAAGAGACCCAGTACTTC.

The gene calls are TRBV5-1 and TRBJ1-1, with D possibly matching TRBD1 (5 bases). Germline lookup yields CDR1 SGHRS and CDR2 YFSETQ. The ends were cut back, 4 bases at V and 3 bases at J, with 13 bases in the middle. The CDR3 is 14 amino acids. This CDR3 is CASSTGPDDTEAFF. The CDR3 region has the DNA TGCGCCAGCAGCACGGGGCCAGACGACACTGAAGCTTTCTTT.

The chain uses TRBV19 and TRBJ2-7; no clear D. Germline values: CDR1 LNHDA, CDR2 SQIVND (reference sequence). V shed 7 bases and J shed 2 bases, with 18 bases lying between them. CDR3 length equals 15 residues. The CDR3 region is CASNTGPNGAYEQYF. The DNA of the CDR3 is TGTGCCAGTAACACCGGGCCTAACGGAGCCTACGAGCAGTACTTC.

The chain is built from TRBV15 and TRBJ2-7, with D possibly matching TRBD1 (6 bases). The germline V gene encodes CDR1 LNHNV and CDR2 YYDKDF (reference sequence). V lost 5 bases and J lost 1, with 24 bases in between. CDR3 size: 18 residues. In DNA, the CDR3 is TGTGCCACCAGCGGCTCTGTCGGTGGCAGGGGCCAGTCCTACGAGCAGTACTTC. This encodes CATSGSVGGRGQSYEQYF.

This rearrangement joins TRBV5-1 to TRBJ1-1; 8 positions match TRBD1. Germline V gene lookup returns CDR1 SGHRS and CDR2 YFSETQ. With 4 bases clipped from V and 8 bases from J, the junction kept 1 base outside the gene matches. The CDR3 contains 11 residues. Written as DNA, the CDR3 is TGCGCCAGCAGCAGACAGGGGGAAGCTTTCTTT. Its translation is CASSRQGEAFF.

The V call is TRBV5-5, the J call TRBJ2-1, with TRBD1 as a possible D gene (6 bases). Germline CDR1 SGHKS, CDR2 YYEKEE (reference sequence). The CDR3 contains 16 residues. The V gene lost 4 bases and the J gene lost 0 bases, with 14 bases spanning the gap. Written as DNA, the CDR3 is TGTGCCAGCAGCACCTTACAGGGAAGCTCCTACAATGAGCAGTTCTTC. It yields the protein CASSTLQGSSYNEQFF.

This chain joins TRBV28 and TRBJ1-4; D not certain. The V gene lost 5 bases and the J gene lost 5 bases, with 3 bases spanning the gap. Germline V lookup: CDR1 MDHEN, CDR2 SYDVKM. The CDR3 sequence is 11 residues long. The DNA for the CDR3 is TGTGCCAGCAGTACGAATGAAAAACTGTTTTTT. Translating gives CASSTNEKLFF.

DNA of the CDR3: TGCAGTCAAGGGGGGAACACTGAAGCTTTCTTT. Protein sequence: CSQGGNTEAFF. This chain links TRBV20-1 with TRBJ1-1; possibly TRBD1 for D (6 bases). The CDR3 consists of 11 residues. V dropped 8 bases and J dropped 1 base, with 8 bases sitting between them. The germline V gene has CDR1 DFQATT and CDR2 SNEGSKA (reference sequence).

The chain is built from TRBV5-1 and TRBJ1-4; D not certain. CDR1 and CDR2 (germline): SGHRS, YFSETQ. Trimming shortened V by 3 bases and J by 8 bases, and 20 bases separated the two germline ends. CDR3 length: 16 amino acids. DNA for the CDR3: TGCGCCAGCAGCTCGAAAACCCGGGCCCAAAGGGAAAAACTGTTTTTT. Translation: CASSSKTRAQREKLFF.

The genes are TRBV5-4 and TRBJ2-5, with 9 bases identical to TRBD2. The V and J ends lost 9 bases and 0 bases, in that order; junction bases with no gene match: 9. From germline, CDR1 is SGHNT and CDR2 YYREEE (reference sequence). The CDR3 has 15 amino acids. CDR3 sequence (DNA): TGTGCCACTAGGAAGGGACTAGCAGACCAAGAGACCCAGTACTTC. Protein sequence: CATRKGLADQETQYF. The full variable domain, completed using reference TRBV5-4 and TRBJ2-5, is ETGVTQSPTHLIKTRGQQVTLRCSSQSGHNTVSWYQQALGQGPQFIFQYYREEENGRGNFPPRFSGLQFPNYSSELNVNALELDDSALYLCATRKGLADQETQYFGPGTRLLVL.

This chain uses TRBV18 with TRBJ2-1, with D unclear. Per the germline V gene, CDR1 is KGHSH and CDR2 is LQKENI. V was trimmed by 0 bases and J by 5 bases, leaving 8 bases between them. There are 14 residues in the CDR3. As DNA, the CDR3 is TGTGCCAGCTCACCACCCTCTGGGAACAATGAGCAGTTCTTC. This encodes CASSPPSGNNEQFF.

This sequence joins TRBV28 and TRBJ2-4; D might be TRBD1 (6 bases). The germline CDR1 and CDR2 sequences are MDHEN and SYDVKM. Deletions cut 4 bases from V and 6 bases from J, with 16 bases between. The CDR3 sequence is 15 residues long. The CDR3 DNA sequence: TGTGCCAGCAGTTCTGGACAGACTGCCCTAAACATTCAGTACTTC. Translation gives CASSSGQTALNIQYF.

The gene calls are TRBV6-5 and TRBJ1-4; D uncertain. V was shortened by 0 bases and J by 8 bases, with 13 bases between the two germline ends. CDR3 length: 15 residues. Germline CDR1 MNHEY, CDR2 SVGAGI. The CDR3 nucleotides read TGTGCCAGCAGTTACTCCCCCGACGCGAACGAAAAACTGTTTTTT. Translating gives CASSYSPDANEKLFF.

The J gene is TRBJ2-1, the V gene TRBV11-2; TRBD1 is a possible D gene (6 bases). CDR1 SGHAT and CDR2 FQNNGV come from the germline V gene. Trimming shortened V by 0 bases and J by 4 bases, and 16 bases separated the two germline ends. The CDR3 runs 17 residues. CDR3 residues: CASSLEGRGSEYNEQFF. CDR3 coding DNA: TGTGCCAGCAGCTTAGAGGGCAGGGGTAGTGAATACAATGAGCAGTTCTTC.

This clone was recorded only once. The rearrangement links TRBV7-9 to TRBJ2-1; the match to TRBD1 covers 9 bases. The CDR3 totals 12 residues. The ends lost 8 bases at V and 6 bases at J; junction bases unmatched: 2. Per the germline V gene, CDR1 is SEHNR and CDR2 is FQNEAQ (reference sequence). The DNA for the CDR3 is TGTGCCAGCGGGGGACAGGGCAATGAGCAGTTCTTC. Translating it yields CASGGQGNEQFF.

The chain has TRBV6-5 and TRBJ2-7, with D tentatively TRBD1 (6 bases). CDR1 MNHEY and CDR2 SVGAGI come from the germline V gene. This CDR3 region has 14 residues. V lost 0 bases and J lost 3, with 9 bases in between. The CDR3 DNA reads TGTGCCAGCAGTTACTCGGGACACCTCTACGAGCAGTACTTC. It translates to CASSYSGHLYEQYF.

This CDR3 reads CAISENRPGNTEAFF. Written as DNA, the CDR3 is TGTGCCATCAGTGAAAATAGGCCAGGTAACACTGAAGCTTTCTTT. The chain couples TRBV10-3 to TRBJ1-1; D gene ambiguous. The V and J ends lost 3 bases and 2 bases respectively, with 13 bases between them. The CDR3 loop spans 15 amino acids. Germline V lookup: CDR1 ENHRY, CDR2 SYGVKD.

The chain is built from TRBV4-1 and TRBJ1-3; 8 bases match TRBD1. The germline V gene encodes CDR1 MGHRA and CDR2 YSYEKL. V lost 4 bases and J lost 3; bases outside the gene matches: 5. The CDR3 totals 15 residues. The CDR3 nucleotides read TGCGCCAGCAGCCGAGGACAGGGCCATGGAAACACCATATATTTT. This gives the protein CASSRGQGHGNTIYF.

V is TRBV19 and J is TRBJ2-1; D tentatively fits TRBD1 or TRBD2 (5 bases each). This CDR3 is 19 amino acids long. Trimming stripped 3 bases from V and 0 bases from J, with 21 bases between. CDR1 LNHDA and CDR2 SQIVND come from the germline V gene (reference sequence). For the CDR3, the DNA is TGTGCCAGTAGTATTAGTTTCGATTGGGACGCGAGCTCCTACAATGAGCAGTTCTTC. Protein product: CASSISFDWDASSYNEQFF.

The chain has TRBV18 and TRBJ2-3, with 8 bases aligning to TRBD2. The CDR3 contains 15 residues. V shed 5 bases, J shed 1 base, and the junction held 5 bases outside the gene matches. Germline CDR1 and CDR2: KGHSH and LQKENI. The CDR3 DNA reads TGTGCCAGCTCAATGAGCGGGAGCGGCACAGATACGCAGTATTTT. Translated: CASSMSGSGTDTQYF.

The rearrangement uses TRBV5-6 and TRBJ2-2; no clear D. V lost 2 bases to trimming and J lost 2 bases, with 4 bases between them. The CDR3 loop spans 13 amino acids. Germline V gene sequence: CDR1 SGHDT, CDR2 YYEEEE. The CDR3, as DNA: TGTGCCAGCAGCTTCGTAAACACCGGGGAGCTGTTTTTT. Its protein is CASSFVNTGELFF.

This clone was recorded only once. This chain joins TRBV6-1 and TRBJ2-4; D could derive from TRBD1 or TRBD2 (5 bases each). Trimming left V 2 bases short and J 15 bases short, with 14 bases between. This CDR3 is built from 12 residues. Per the germline V gene, CDR1 is MNHNS and CDR2 is SASEGT. CDR3 protein: CASSEFSAGGYF. The CDR3 DNA follows: TGTGCCAGCAGTGAATTCTCCGCTGGGGGGTACTTC.

The chain has TRBV28 and TRBJ1-5; D gene uncertain. The CDR3 contains 17 residues. Deletions cut 5 bases from V and 1 base from J, with 18 bases between. CDR1 is MDHEN and CDR2 is SYDVKM in the germline V gene. In nucleotides, the CDR3 is TGTGCCAGCAGTACGATTTCGACGGGAAAGAGCAATCAGCCCCAGCATTTT. This sequence encodes CASSTISTGKSNQPQHF.